The sequence of this T cell receptor (beta chain) was determined in a study of Ad26.COV2.S vaccination and SARS-CoV-2 variants. Study-wide context: Within the COV1001 Ad26.COV2.S trial arm, the donor was enrolled. Ad26.COV2.S shots went into the muscle once or twice, 56 days apart.

Turning to this clone: The antigen is not known.

This CDR3 is 15 amino acids long. Trimming stripped 3 bases from V and 5 bases from J, with 14 bases between. The V gene's germline CDR1 is LNHDA and CDR2 SQIVND (reference sequence). Treatment: roughly 19 received Ad26.COV2.S at low or high dose, single or two shots; about 5 received placebo; per-sample allocation not given. Day 63 after the first vaccine or placebo injection was the time point for sampling. The data were produced by immunoSEQ multiplex PCR, yet TCRdb's version contains in-frame clones alone and is incomplete. The sample records approximately 300,000 clones, 70% to 90% being singletons. Study conclusions and caveats: Non-spike TCR breadth showed similarity between vaccine and placebo recipients. Reported findings describe substantial breadth in spike-specific CD8+ and CD4+ T cell responses following vaccination.

The chain links TRBV19 to TRBJ1-5; weak D call: TRBD1 (5 bases). This receptor was identified in a person between 18 and 60 years old who received the Ad26.COV2.S COVID-19 vaccine or a placebo. The source was peripheral blood, collected in a trial of Ad26.COV2.S vaccine versus placebo. In DNA form, the CDR3 reads TGTGCCAGTAGTATTGGGAGGGGCGCATATCAGCCCCAGCATTTT. Amino acids: CASSIGRGAYQPQHF.